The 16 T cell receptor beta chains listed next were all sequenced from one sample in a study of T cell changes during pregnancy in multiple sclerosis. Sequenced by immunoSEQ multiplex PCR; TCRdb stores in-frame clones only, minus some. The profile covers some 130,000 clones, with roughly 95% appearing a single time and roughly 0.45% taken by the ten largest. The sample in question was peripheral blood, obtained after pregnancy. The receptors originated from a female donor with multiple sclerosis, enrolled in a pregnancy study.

The CDR3 bases are TGTGCCAGCAGCTTGGGGAGGAAAAGCACAGATACGCAGTATTTT. Protein sequence: CASSLGRKSTDTQYF. The chain links TRBV5-6 to TRBJ2-3; D perhaps matches TRBD2 (5 bases). The CDR3 is 15 amino acids. Germline-derived CDR1 and CDR2 are SGHDT and YYEEEE. V was clipped by 0 bases and J by 0 bases, with 8 bases between them.

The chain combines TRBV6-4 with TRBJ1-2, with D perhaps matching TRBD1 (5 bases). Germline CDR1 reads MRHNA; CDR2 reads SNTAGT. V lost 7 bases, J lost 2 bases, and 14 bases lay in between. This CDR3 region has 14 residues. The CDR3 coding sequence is TGTGCCAGCAATTCCTCCGACAGCAACTATGGCTACACCTTC. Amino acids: CASNSSDSNYGYTF.

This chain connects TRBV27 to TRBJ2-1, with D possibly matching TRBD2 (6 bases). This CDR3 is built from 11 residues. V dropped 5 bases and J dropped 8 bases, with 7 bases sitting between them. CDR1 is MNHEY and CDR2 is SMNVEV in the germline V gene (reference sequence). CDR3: CASSREYEQFF. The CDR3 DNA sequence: TGTGCCAGCAGTCGGGAGTATGAGCAGTTCTTC.

The CDR3 region is CASSSGEDGYEQYF. As DNA, the CDR3 is TGTGCCAGCAGCTCAGGGGAAGACGGATACGAGCAGTACTTC. The rearrangement links TRBV7-9 to TRBJ2-7, with D possibly matching TRBD1 (6 bases). In germline, CDR1 is SEHNR, CDR2 FQNEAQ (reference sequence). The CDR3 spans 14 residues. Trimming took 4 bases from V and 4 from J, leaving 14 bases between them.

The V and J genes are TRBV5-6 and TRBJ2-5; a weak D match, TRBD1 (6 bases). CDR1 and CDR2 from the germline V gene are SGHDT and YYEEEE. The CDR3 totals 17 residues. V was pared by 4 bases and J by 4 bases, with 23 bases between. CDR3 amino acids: CASSHRIQGPQGETQYF. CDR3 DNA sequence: TGTGCCAGCAGCCACCGTATACAGGGCCCCCAGGGAGAGACCCAGTACTTC.

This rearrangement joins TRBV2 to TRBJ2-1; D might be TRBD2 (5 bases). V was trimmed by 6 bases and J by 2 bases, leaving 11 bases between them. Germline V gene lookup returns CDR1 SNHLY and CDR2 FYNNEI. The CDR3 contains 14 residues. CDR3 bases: TGTGCCAGCAGGGAGGACGGTCCCTACAATGAGCAGTTCTTC. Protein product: CASREDGPYNEQFF. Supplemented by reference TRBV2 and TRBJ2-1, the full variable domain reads EPEVTQTPSHQVTQMGQEVILRCVPISNHLYFYWYRQILGQKVEFLVSFYNNEISEKSEIFDDQFSVERPDGSNFTLKIRSTKLEDSAMYFCASREDGPYNEQFFGPGTRLTVL.

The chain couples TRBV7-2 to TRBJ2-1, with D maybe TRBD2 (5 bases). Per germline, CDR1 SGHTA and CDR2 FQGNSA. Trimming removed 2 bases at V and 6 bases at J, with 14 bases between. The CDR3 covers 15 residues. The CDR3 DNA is TGTGCCAGCAGCTTACGGGGTCAGAACTTCAATGAGCAGTTCTTC. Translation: CASSLRGQNFNEQFF.

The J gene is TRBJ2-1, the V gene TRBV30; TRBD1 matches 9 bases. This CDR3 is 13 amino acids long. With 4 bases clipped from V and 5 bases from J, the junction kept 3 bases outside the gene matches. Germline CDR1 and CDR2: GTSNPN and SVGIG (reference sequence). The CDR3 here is CAWTGTGNNEQFF. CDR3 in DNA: TGTGCCTGGACCGGGACAGGGAACAATGAGCAGTTCTTC. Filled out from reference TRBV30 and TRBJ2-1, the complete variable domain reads SQTIHQWPATLVQPVGSPLSLECTVEGTSNPNLYWYRQAAGRGLQLLFYSVGIGQISSEVPQNLSASRPQDRQFILSSKKLLLSDSGFYLCAWTGTGNNEQFFGPGTRLTVL.

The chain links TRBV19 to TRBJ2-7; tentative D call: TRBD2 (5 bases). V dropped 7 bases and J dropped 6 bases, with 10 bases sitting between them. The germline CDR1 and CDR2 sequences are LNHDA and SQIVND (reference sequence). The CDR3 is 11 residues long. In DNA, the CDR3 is TGTGCCAGTATTGGCGGAGGCGAGCAGTACTTC. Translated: CASIGGGEQYF.

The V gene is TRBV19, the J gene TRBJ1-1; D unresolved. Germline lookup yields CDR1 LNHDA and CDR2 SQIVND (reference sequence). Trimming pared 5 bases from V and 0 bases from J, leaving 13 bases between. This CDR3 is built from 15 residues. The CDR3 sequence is CASSGLLSLNTEAFF. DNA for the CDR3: TGTGCCAGTAGTGGGCTCCTTTCCTTGAACACTGAAGCTTTCTTT.

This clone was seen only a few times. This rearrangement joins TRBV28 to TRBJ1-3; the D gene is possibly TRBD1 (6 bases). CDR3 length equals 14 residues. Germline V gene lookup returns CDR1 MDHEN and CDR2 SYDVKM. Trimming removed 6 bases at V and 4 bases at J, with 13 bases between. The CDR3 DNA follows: TGTGCCAGCAGCCTCACAGGGTCCGGAAACACCATATATTTT. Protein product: CASSLTGSGNTIYF.

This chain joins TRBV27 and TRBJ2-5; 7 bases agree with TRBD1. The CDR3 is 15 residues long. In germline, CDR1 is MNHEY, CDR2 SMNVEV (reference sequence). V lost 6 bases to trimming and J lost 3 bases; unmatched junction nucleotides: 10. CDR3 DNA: TGTGCCAGCAGCCGCAGCGACAGGGTAGAAGAGACCCAGTACTTC. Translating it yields CASSRSDRVEETQYF.

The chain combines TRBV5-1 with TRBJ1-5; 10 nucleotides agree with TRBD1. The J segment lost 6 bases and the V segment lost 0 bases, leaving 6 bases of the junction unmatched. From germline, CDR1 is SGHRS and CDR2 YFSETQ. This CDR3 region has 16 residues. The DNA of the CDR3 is TGCGCCAGCAGCTTGGGGGTGGGGACAGGGGCTCAGCCCCAGCATTTT. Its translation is CASSLGVGTGAQPQHF.

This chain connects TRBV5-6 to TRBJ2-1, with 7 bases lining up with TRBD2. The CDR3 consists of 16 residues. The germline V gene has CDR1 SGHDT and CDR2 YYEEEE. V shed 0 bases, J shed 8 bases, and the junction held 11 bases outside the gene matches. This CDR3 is CASSLAFRTRGDEQFF. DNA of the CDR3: TGTGCCAGCAGCTTGGCCTTTAGGACTAGAGGCGATGAGCAGTTCTTC.

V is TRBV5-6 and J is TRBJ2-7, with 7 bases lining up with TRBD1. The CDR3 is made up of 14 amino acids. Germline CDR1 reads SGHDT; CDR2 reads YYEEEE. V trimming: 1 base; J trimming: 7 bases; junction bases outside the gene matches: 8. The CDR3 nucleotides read TGTGCCAGCAGCTTGACGACAGGGACATGGGAGCAGTACTTC. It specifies CASSLTTGTWEQYF. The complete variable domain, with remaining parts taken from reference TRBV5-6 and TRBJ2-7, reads DAGVTQSPTHLIKTRGQQVTLRCSPKSGHDTVSWYQQALGQGPQFIFQYYEEEERQRGNFPDRFSGHQFPNYSSELNVNALLLGDSALYLCASSLTTGTWEQYFGPGTRLTVT.

CDR3 amino acids: CASSDYLYNEQFF. The CDR3 DNA reads TGTGCCAGCAGTGACTATCTTTACAATGAGCAGTTCTTC. The chain is built from TRBV25-1 and TRBJ2-1; D gene uncertain. V lost 3 bases and J 4 bases, leaving 7 bases between the germline ends. Germline assignment: CDR1 MGHDK and CDR2 SYGVNS. CDR3 length: 13 amino acids.